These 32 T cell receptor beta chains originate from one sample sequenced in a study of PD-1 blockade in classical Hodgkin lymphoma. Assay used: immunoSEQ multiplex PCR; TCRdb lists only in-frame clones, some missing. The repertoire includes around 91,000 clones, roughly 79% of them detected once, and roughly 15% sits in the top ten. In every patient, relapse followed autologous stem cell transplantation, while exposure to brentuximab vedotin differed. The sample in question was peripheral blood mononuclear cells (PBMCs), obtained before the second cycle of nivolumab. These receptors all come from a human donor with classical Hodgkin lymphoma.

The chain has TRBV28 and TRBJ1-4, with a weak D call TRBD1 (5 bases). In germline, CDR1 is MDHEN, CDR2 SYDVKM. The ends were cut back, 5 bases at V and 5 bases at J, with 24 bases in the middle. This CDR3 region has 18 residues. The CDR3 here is CASSPWDGAPTLNEKLFF. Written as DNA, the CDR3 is TGTGCCAGCAGTCCCTGGGACGGGGCGCCGACACTAAATGAAAAACTGTTTTTT.

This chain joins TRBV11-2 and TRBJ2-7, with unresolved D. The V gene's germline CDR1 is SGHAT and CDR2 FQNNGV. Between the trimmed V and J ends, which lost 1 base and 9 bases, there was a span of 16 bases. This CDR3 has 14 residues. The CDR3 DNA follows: TGTGCCAGCAGCTTAGTGGCCACCGCACCGAGGCAGTACTTC. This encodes CASSLVATAPRQYF.

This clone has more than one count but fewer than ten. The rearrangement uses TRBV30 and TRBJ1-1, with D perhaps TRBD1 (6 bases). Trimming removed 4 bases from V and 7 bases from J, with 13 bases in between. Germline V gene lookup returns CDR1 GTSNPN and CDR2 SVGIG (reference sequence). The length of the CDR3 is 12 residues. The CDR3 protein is CAWNWGLDEAFF. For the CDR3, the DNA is TGTGCCTGGAATTGGGGGCTTGATGAAGCTTTCTTT.

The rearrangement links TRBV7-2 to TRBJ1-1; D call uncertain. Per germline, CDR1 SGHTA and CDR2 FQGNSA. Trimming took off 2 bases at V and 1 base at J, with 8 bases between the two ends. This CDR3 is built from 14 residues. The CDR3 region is CASSLLGSNTEAFF. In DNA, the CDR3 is TGTGCCAGCAGCTTATTGGGATCGAACACTGAAGCTTTCTTT.

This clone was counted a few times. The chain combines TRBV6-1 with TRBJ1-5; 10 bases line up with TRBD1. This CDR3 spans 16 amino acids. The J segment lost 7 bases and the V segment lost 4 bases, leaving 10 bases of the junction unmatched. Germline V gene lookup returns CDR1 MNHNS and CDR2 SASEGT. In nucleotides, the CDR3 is TGTGCCAGCAGTGGCCAGACAGGGGGCGCAGAACAGCCCCAGCATTTT. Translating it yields CASSGQTGGAEQPQHF.

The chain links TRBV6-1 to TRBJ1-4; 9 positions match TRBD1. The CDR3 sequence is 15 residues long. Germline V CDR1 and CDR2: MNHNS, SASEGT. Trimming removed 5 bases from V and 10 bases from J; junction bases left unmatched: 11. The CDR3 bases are TGTGCCAGCAGTACCACCGGGACAGGGATAGGAAAACTGTTTTTT. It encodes CASSTTGTGIGKLFF.

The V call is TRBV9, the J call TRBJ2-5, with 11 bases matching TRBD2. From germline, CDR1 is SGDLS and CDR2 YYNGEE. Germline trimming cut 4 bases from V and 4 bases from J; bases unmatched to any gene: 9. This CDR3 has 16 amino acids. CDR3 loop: CASSPELAGGGETQYF. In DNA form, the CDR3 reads TGTGCCAGCAGCCCCGAGCTAGCGGGAGGAGGAGAGACCCAGTACTTC.

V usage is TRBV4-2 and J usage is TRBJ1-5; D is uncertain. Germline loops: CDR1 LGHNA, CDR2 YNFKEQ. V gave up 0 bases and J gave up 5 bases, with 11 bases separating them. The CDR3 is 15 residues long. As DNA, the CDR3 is TGTGCCAGCAGCCAAGATAGGGCAGGATATCAGCCCCAGCATTTT. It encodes CASSQDRAGYQPQHF.

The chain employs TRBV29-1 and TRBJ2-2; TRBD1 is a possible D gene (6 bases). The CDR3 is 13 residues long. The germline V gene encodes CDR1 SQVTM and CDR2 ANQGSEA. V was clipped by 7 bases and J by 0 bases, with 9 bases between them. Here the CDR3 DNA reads TGCAGCGCGGGACATCCGAACACCGGGGAGCTGTTTTTT. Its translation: CSAGHPNTGELFF.

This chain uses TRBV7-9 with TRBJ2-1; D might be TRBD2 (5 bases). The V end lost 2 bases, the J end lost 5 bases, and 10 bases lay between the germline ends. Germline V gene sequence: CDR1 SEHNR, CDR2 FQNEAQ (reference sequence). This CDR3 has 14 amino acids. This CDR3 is CASSLSLADNEQFF. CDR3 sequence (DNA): TGTGCCAGCAGCTTATCCCTAGCCGACAATGAGCAGTTCTTC.

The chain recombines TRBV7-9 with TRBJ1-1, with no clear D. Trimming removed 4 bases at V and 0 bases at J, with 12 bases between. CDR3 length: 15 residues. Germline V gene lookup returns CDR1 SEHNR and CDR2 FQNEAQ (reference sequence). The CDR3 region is CASSSPRDMNTEAFF. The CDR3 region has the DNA TGTGCCAGCAGCTCCCCCAGAGACATGAACACTGAAGCTTTCTTT.

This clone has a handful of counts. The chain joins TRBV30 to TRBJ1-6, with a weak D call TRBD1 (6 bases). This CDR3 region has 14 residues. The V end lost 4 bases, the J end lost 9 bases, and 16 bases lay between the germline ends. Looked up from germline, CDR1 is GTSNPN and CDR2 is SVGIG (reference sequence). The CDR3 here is CAWTTGGYGSPLHF. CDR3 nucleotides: TGTGCCTGGACCACCGGGGGCTACGGTTCACCCCTCCACTTT.

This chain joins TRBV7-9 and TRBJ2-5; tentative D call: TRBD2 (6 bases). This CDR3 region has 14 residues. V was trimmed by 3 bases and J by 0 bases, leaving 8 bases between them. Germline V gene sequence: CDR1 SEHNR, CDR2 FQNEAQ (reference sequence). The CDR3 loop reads CASSLRGNQETQYF. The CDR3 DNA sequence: TGTGCCAGCAGCTTGCGGGGCAACCAAGAGACCCAGTACTTC. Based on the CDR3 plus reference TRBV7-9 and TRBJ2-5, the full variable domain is DTGVSQNPRHKITKRGQNVTFRCDPISEHNRLYWYRQTLGQGPEFLTYFQNEAQLEKSRLLSDRFSAERPKGSFSTLEIQRTEQGDSAMYLCASSLRGNQETQYFGPGTRLLVL.

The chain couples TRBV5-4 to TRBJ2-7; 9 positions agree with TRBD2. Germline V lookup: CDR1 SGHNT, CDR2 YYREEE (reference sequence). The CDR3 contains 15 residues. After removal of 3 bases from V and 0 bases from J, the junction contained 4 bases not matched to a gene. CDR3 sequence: CASSSPSGDSYEQYF. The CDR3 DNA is TGTGCCAGCAGCTCCCCTAGCGGGGACTCCTACGAGCAGTACTTC. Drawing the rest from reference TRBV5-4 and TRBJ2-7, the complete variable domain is ETGVTQSPTHLIKTRGQQVTLRCSSQSGHNTVSWYQQALGQGPQFIFQYYREEENGRGNFPPRFSGLQFPNYSSELNVNALELDDSALYLCASSSPSGDSYEQYFGPGTRLTVT.

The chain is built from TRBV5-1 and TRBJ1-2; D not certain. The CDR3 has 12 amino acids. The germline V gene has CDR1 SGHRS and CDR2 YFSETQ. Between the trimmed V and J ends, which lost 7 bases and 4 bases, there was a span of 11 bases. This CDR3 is CASPVGGYGYTF. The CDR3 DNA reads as TGCGCCAGCCCCGTCGGAGGCTATGGCTACACCTTC.

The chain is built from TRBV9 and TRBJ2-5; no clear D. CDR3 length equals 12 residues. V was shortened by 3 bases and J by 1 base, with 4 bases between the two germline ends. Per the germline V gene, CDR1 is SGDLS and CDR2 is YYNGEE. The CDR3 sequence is CASSAFQETQYF. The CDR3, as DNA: TGTGCCAGCAGCGCCTTCCAAGAGACCCAGTACTTC.

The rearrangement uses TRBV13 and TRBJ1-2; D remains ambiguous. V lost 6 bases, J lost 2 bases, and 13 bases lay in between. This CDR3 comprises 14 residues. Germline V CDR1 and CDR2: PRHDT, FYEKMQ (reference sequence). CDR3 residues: CASSPNRENYGYTF. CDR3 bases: TGTGCCAGCAGTCCTAATCGGGAAAACTATGGCTACACCTTC.

Here the CDR3 DNA reads TGTGCCAGCAGTCAACCCAGGGGGCGCCCGATCGAGGAAGCTTTCTTT. It translates to CASSQPRGRPIEEAFF. The chain links TRBV6-6 to TRBJ1-1; 8 bases line up with TRBD1. Trimming removed 5 bases from V and 8 bases from J; junction bases left unmatched: 16. CDR1 and CDR2 from the germline V gene are MNHNY and SVGAGI (reference sequence). The length of the CDR3 is 16 residues.

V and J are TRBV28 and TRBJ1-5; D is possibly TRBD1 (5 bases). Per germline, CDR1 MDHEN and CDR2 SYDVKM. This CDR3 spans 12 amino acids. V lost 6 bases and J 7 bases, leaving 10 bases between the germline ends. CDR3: CASSPTGQPQHF. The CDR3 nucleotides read TGTGCCAGCAGCCCAACAGGACAGCCCCAGCATTTT.

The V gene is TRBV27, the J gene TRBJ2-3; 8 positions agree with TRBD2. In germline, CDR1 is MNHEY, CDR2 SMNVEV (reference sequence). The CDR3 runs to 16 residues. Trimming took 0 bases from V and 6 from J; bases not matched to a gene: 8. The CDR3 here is CASSLSAGRGRDTQYF. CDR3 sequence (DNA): TGTGCCAGCAGTTTATCGGCCGGGAGGGGAAGGGATACGCAGTATTTT.

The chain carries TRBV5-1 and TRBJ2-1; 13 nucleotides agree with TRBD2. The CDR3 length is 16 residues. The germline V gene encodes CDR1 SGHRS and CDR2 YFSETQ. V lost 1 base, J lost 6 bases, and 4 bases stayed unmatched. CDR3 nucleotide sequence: TGCGCCAGCAGCTTGAGACTAGCGGGGGGCGCCAATGAGCAGTTCTTC. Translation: CASSLRLAGGANEQFF.

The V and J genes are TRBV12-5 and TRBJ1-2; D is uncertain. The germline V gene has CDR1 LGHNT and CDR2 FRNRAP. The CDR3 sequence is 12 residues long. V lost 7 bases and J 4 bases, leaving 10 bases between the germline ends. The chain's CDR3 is CASALEVYGYTF. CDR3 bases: TGTGCTAGTGCCTTGGAGGTCTATGGCTACACCTTC.

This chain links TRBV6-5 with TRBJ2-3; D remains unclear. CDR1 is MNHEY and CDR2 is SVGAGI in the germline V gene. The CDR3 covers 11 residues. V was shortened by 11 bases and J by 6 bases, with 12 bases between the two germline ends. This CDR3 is CASGEWDTQYF. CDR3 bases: TGTGCCTCCGGAGAGTGGGATACGCAGTATTTT.

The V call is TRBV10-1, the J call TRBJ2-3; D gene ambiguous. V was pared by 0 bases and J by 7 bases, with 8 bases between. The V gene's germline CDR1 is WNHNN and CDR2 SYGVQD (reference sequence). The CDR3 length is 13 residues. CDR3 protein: CASSESGVYTQYF. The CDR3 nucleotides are TGCGCCAGCAGTGAGTCTGGGGTTTATACGCAGTATTTT.

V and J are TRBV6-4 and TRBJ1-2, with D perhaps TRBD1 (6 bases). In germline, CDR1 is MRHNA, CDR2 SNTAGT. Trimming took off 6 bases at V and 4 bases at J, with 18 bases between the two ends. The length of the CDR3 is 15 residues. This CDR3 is CASRLPPNRVYGYTF. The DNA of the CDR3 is TGTGCCAGCAGGCTCCCCCCCAACAGGGTCTATGGCTACACCTTC.

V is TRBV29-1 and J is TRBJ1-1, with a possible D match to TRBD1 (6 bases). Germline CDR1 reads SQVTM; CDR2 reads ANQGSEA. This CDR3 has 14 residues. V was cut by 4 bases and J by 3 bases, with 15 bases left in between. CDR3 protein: CSVGGGGEYTEAFF. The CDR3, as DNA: TGCAGCGTTGGCGGGGGGGGCGAGTACACTGAAGCTTTCTTT.

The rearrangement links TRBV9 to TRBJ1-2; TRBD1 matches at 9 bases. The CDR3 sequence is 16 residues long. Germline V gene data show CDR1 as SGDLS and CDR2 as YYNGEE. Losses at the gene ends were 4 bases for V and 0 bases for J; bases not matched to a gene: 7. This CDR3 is CASSFWDRASNYGYTF. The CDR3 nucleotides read TGTGCCAGCAGCTTCTGGGACAGGGCCTCTAACTATGGCTACACCTTC.

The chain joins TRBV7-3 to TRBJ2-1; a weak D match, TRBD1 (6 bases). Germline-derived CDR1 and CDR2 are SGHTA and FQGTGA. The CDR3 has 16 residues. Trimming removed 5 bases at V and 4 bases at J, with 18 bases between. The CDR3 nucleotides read TGTGCCAGCAGCCCGCTGGGGACACAAACATACAATGAGCAGTTCTTC. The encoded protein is CASSPLGTQTYNEQFF.

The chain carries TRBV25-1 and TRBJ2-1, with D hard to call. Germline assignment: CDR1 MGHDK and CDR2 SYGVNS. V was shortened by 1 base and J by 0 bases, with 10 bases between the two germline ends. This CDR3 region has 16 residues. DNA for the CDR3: TGTGCCAGCAGTGAATCGGGCTTTAGCTCCTACAATGAGCAGTTCTTC. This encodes CASSESGFSSYNEQFF.

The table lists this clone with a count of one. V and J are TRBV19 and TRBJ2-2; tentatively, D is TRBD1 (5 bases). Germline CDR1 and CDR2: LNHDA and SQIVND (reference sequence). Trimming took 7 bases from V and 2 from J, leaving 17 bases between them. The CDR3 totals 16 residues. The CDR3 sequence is CASTKLTALNTGELFF. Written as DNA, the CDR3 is TGTGCCAGTACCAAATTGACAGCCCTTAACACCGGGGAGCTGTTTTTT.

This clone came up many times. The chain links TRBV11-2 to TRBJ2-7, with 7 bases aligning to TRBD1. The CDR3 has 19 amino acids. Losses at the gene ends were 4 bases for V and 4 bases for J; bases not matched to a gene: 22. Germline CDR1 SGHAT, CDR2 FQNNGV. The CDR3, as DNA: TGTGCCAGCAGCTCCCACCGGGACAGCCAACCCCTTCTCCCTTACGAGCAGTACTTC. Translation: CASSSHRDSQPLLPYEQYF.

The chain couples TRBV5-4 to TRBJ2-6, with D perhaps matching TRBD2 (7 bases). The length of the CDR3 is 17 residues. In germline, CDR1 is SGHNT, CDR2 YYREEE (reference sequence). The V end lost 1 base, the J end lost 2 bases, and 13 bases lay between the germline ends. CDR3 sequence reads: CASSLPGGGPGANVLTF. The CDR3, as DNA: TGTGCCAGCAGCTTGCCTGGGGGGGGCCCTGGGGCCAACGTCCTGACTTTC.